Described below is a single TCR beta chain sequence and its context. What it recognizes is unknown. The data stem from a study of beta chain features in type 1 diabetes. Findings and caveats of the study: More deletions and fewer insertions at VDJ junctions were seen in type 1 diabetes patients. High-TCR-expressing cells could be over-represented by cDNA sequencing. Across all four CD4+ subsets, people with type 1 diabetes showed modestly shorter TCRB CDR3s.

Expressed TCRB transcripts got sequenced, as all isolated RNA was reverse transcribed. Clones were sequenced by immunoSEQ multiplex PCR, and TCRdb holds only the in-frame ones, with some missing. The data show a few hundred thousand clones, 11% to 15% seen once. It was one heparinised blood draw, averaging about 116 mL, that each donor gave. Trimming cost V 0 bases and J 2 bases; bases outside gene matches: 7. CDR3 length equals 17 residues. CDR1 and CDR2 from the germline V gene are SGHRS and YFSETQ. The specimen sequenced was naive CD4+ T cells from blood. This chain links TRBV5-1 with TRBJ2-5; the match to TRBD2 covers 10 bases. The sequence was obtained from a man aged 30-40 years with type 1 diabetes. CDR3 nucleotide sequence: TGCGCCAGCAGCTTGGCCGCTAGCGGGAGTTCACAAGAGACCCAGTACTTC. It codes for CASSLAASGSSQETQYF. The full variable domain, its missing parts supplied by reference TRBV5-1 and TRBJ2-5, is KAGVTQTPRYLIKTRGQQVTLSCSPISGHRSVSWYQQTPGQGLQFLFEYFSETQRNKGNFPGRFSGRQFSNSRSEMNVSTLELGDSALYLCASSLAASGSSQETQYFGPGTRLLVL.